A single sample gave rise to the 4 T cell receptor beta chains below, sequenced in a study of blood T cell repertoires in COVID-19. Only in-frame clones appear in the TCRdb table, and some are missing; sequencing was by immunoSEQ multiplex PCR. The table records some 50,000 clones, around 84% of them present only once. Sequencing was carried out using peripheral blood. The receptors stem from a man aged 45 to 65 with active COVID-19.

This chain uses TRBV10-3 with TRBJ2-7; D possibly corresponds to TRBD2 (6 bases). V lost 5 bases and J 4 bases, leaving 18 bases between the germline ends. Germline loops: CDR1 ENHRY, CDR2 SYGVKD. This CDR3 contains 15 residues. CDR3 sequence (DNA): TGTGCCATCAGTCCGGGACTCACCTTGGGGTACGAGCAGTACTTC. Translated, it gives CAISPGLTLGYEQYF.

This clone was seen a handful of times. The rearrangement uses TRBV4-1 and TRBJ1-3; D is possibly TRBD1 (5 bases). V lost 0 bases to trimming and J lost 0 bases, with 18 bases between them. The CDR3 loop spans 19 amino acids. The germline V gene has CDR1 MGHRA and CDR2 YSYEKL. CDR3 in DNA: TGCGCCAGCAGCCAAGATAAGAGGTGGACATTGAGCTCTGGAAACACCATATATTTT. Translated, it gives CASSQDKRWTLSSGNTIYF.

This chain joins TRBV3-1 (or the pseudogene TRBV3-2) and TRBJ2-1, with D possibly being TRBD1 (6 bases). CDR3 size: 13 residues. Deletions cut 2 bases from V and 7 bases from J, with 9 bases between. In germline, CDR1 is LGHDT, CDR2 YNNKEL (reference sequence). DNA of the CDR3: TGTGCCAGCAGCCAAAACAGGGAGAATGAGCAGTTCTTC. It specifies CASSQNRENEQFF.

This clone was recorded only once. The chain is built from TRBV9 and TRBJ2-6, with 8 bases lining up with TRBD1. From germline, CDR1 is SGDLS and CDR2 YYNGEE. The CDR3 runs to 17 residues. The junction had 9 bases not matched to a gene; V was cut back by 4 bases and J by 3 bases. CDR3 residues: CASSLFADRGGANVLTF. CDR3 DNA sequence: TGTGCCAGCAGCCTTTTTGCAGACAGGGGTGGGGCCAACGTCCTGACTTTC. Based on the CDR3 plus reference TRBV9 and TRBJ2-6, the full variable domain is DSGVTQTPKHLITATGQRVTLRCSPRSGDLSVYWYQQSLDQGLQFLIQYYNGEERAKGNILERFSAQQFPDLHSELNLSSLELGDSALYFCASSLFADRGGANVLTFGAGSRLTVL.